This TCR beta chain was documented in a study of blood T cell repertoires in COVID-19. Study as a whole: The origin of the acute and convalescent COVID-19 samples was the United States, Italy and Spain. Sources were T cells, B-cell-depleted T cells, or PBMCs; the material itself was cDNA or gDNA.

Per the original methods: Reference gene primer amplification in the assay estimated nucleated cell counts. Sequencing was performed with immunoSEQ multiplex PCR; in TCRdb, only in-frame clones are kept and a portion is missing. V and J calls and clone size are those listed in that table; D and trimming were worked out from the DNA. The profile shows 150,000 to 200,000 clones, roughly 78% of them singletons. The trim removed 6 bases at V and 7 bases at J, leaving 17 bases unmatched. Germline CDR1 reads KGHSH; CDR2 reads LQKENI. The CDR3 runs to 18 residues. The rearrangement uses TRBV18 and TRBJ2-3, with TRBD2 identical over 12 bases. Sample: peripheral blood. This sequence was found in a man between 65 and 85 years old with active or convalescent COVID-19. This CDR3 reads CASSPTSGSPSAGNTQYF. The CDR3 DNA follows: TGTGCCAGCTCCCCGACTAGCGGGAGTCCCTCGGCGGGAAATACGCAGTATTTT.